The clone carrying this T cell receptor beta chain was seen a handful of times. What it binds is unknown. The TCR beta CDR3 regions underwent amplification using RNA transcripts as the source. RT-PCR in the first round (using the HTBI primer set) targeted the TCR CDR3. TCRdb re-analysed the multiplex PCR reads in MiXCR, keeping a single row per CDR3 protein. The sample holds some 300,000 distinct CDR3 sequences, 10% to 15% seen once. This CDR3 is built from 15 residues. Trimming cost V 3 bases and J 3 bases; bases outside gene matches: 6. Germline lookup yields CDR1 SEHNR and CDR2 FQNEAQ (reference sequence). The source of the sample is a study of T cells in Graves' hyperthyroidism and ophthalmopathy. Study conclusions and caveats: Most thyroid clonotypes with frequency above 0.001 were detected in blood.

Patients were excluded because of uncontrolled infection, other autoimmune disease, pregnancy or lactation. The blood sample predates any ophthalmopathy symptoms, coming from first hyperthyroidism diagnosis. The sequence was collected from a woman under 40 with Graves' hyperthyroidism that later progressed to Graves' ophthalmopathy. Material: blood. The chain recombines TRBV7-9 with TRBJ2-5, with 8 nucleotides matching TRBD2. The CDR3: CASSFGLAAEETQYF. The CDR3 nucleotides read TGTGCCAGCAGCTTCGGACTAGCTGCGGAAGAGACCCAGTACTTC.